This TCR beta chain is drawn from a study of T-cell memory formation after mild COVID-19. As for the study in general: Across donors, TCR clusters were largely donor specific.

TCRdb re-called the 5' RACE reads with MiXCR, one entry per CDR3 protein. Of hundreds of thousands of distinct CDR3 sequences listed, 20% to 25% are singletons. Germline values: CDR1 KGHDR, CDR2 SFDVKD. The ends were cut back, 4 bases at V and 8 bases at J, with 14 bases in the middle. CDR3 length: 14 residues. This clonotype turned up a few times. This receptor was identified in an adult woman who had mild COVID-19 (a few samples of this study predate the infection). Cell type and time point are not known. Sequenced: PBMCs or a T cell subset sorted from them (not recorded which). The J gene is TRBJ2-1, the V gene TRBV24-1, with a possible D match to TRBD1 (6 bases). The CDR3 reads CATSESQGRHEQFF. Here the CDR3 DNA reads TGTGCCACCAGTGAGTCACAGGGTCGGCATGAGCAGTTCTTC.